The present T cell receptor beta chain was sequenced within a study of breast tumors, draining lymph nodes, adjacent tissues (dated by TCRdb to the mid-2010s). The study in broad terms: In breast cancer patients, the study compared the TCR beta repertoires of tumor, adjacent nontumor tissue and axillary lymph nodes. In human breast cancer, the study set out to evaluate how tumor, surrounding tissue and draining lymph node repertoires relate to one another and whether T cells may move between these sites.

Lymph node samples were obtained from the axillary draining lymph nodes of breast cancer patients. Sequenced using an Illumina HiSeq 2000. TCR beta chain libraries were generated by multiplex PCR amplification. The amplified TCR beta chain products were analyzed by high-throughput sequencing. The public reads were quality trimmed at Q25 with fastp and then assembled into clones with MiXCR by TCRdb, keeping productive beta chains. Entries that share a CDR3 protein sequence are merged under the most common genes and DNA. Across this sample there are roughly 120,000 distinct CDR3 sequences, with less than 20% seen only once. The ten largest account for over 3% of the sample. Results and caveats for the whole study, not just this receptor: The similarity between tumor and nontumor tissue repertoires was significantly greater in luminal-like breast cancer than in basal-like breast cancer. Tumor T-cell repertoires showed less diversity than lymph node repertoires and more diversity than nontumor tissue repertoires, and tumor T-cell repertoires showed preferential V and J gene usage. Rather than being directly demonstrated, the conclusion that tumor T cells originate in lymph nodes was presented as consistent with a hypothesis. The data were judged consistent with most tumor T cells deriving from the lymph node and then expanding within tumor tissue.

This clonotype was detected ten times or more. Its binding antigen is unknown. Qualities for individual bases were not recorded, and no much larger clone is one base off. The receptor comes from a female donor with breast cancer. Some clones in this sample may be carry-over from other donors' samples. The sample taken for sequencing was axillary lymph node tissue.

The CDR3 reads CASTSSGGASDTQYF. The bases are TGCGCCAGCACCTCTAGCGGGGGGGCCTCCGATACGCAGTATTTT. The chain is encoded by TRBV10-2 joined to TRBJ2-3, and TRBD2 aligns with 12 junction nucleotides. Its CDR3 holds 15 amino acids, cysteine through phenylalanine. Only CDR3 DNA is held: 45 bases, read in frame from base 1. From the germline V gene, CDR1 is WSHSY and CDR2 is SAAADI. V lost 7 bases and J lost 6 bases, and the count of bases not matched to a germline gene is 8.